A single sample gave rise to the 3 T cell receptor beta chains below, sequenced in a study of B cell selection in AIRE deficiency. Conventional CD4 T cells were sorted as CD4+CD127+ cells. Method: immunoSEQ multiplex PCR; TCRdb's copy keeps in-frame clones and lacks some. In the table there are 21,000 or so clones, approximately 97% of which are singletons. Input material: conventional CD4+ T cells sorted from PBMCs. These receptors all come from a human donor with AIRE deficiency.

The genes are TRBV15 and TRBJ2-3; no definite D call. The CDR3 consists of 17 residues. With 3 bases removed from V and 3 bases from J, the gap between germline ends came to 19 bases. CDR1 LNHNV and CDR2 YYDKDF come from the germline V gene (reference sequence). The CDR3 DNA reads TGTGCCACCAGCAGGGGCCGGACCACCCAAATTACAGATACGCAGTATTTT. This encodes CATSRGRTTQITDTQYF.

The chain combines TRBV7-9 with TRBJ2-7, with 9 bases matching TRBD1. Germline V gives CDR1 SEHNR, CDR2 FQNEAQ (reference sequence). The CDR3 is 14 residues long. The ends lost 5 bases at V and 6 bases at J; junction bases unmatched: 8. In DNA, the CDR3 is TGTGCCAGCAGCCTACAGGGGGCTAAAGGCGAGCAGTACTTC. This translates into CASSLQGAKGEQYF.

About this clone itself: One junction end does not reproduce the germline sequence, and a read error may be involved. V gene TRBV7-7 combines with J gene TRBJ2-4, with D perhaps assigned TRBD1 or TRBD2 (6 bases each). Germline V gives CDR1 SSHAT, CDR2 FNYEAQ (reference sequence). The CDR3 is made up of 17 amino acids. In nucleotides, the CDR3 is TGTGCTAGCAGCTTAGCGGAGGGGGGTACGGTCAAAAACATTCAGTACTTC. Amino acids: CASSLAEGGTVKNIQYF.